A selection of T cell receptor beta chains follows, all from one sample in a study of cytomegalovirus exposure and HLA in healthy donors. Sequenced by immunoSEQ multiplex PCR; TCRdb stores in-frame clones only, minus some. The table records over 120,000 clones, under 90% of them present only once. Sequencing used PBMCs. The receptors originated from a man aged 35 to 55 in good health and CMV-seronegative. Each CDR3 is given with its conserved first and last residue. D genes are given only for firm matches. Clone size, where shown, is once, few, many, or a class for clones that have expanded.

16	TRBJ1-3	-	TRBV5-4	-	CASSLFGLLTGNTIYF	TGTGCCAGCAGCTTGTTCGGTCTTTTGACTGGAAACACCATATATTTT
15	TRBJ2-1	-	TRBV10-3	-	CAISEATTSYNEQFF	TGTGCCATCAGTGAGGCCACTACCTCTTACAATGAGCAGTTCTTC
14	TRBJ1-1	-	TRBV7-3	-	CASSLTTMNTEAFF	TGTGCCAGCAGCTTAACAACAATGAACACTGAAGCTTTCTTT
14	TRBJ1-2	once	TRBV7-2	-	CASSLGGGNYGYTF	TGTGCCAGCAGCTTAGGCGGGGGTAACTATGGCTACACCTTC
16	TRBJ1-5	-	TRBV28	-	CASGGSGGYSNQPQHF	TGTGCCAGCGGGGGGTCGGGGGGATATAGCAATCAGCCCCAGCATTTT
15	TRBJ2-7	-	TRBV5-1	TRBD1	CASSGQGAKFDEQYF	TGCGCCAGCAGCGGGCAGGGGGCAAAGTTCGACGAGCAGTACTTC
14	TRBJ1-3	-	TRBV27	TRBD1	CASSLIQGANTIYF	TGTGCCAGCAGTTTAATACAGGGGGCAAACACCATATATTTT
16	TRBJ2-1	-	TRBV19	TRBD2	CASSRRLAGGEDEQFF	TGTGCCAGTAGCCGGAGACTAGCGGGGGGCGAGGATGAGCAGTTCTTC
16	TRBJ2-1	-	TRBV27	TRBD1	CASSFDRGRPYNEQFF	TGTGCCAGCAGTTTCGACAGGGGACGACCCTACAATGAGCAGTTCTTC
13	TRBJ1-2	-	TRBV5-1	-	CASSSIINYGYTF	TGCGCCAGCAGCTCTATTATTAACTATGGCTACACCTTC
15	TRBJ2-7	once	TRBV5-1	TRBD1	CASSLEGTGAYEQYF	TGCGCCAGCAGCTTGGAGGGGACAGGAGCCTACGAGCAGTACTTC
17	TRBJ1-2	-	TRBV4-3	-	CASSQMGAEGTNYGYTF	TGCGCCAGCAGCCAAATGGGGGCTGAAGGGACTAACTATGGCTACACCTTC
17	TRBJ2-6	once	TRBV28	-	CASSTINRVSGANVLTF	TGTGCCAGCAGCACAATAAACAGGGTTTCTGGGGCCAACGTCCTGACTTTC
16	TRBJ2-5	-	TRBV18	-	CASSPPGRVMQETQYF	TGTGCCAGCTCACCACCGGGCAGGGTAATGCAAGAGACCCAGTACTTC
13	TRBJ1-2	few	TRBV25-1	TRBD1	CASRLGTDYGYTF	TGTGCCAGCCGTCTCGGGACAGATTATGGCTACACCTTC
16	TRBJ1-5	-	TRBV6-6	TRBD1	CASSLHRGGSNQLQHF	TGTGCCAGCAGCCTCCACAGGGGCGGAAGCAATCAGCTCCAGCATTTT
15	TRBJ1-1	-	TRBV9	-	CASSVGRTGGTEAFF	TGTGCCAGCAGCGTAGGACGTACGGGGGGGACTGAAGCTTTCTTT
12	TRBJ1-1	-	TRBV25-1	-	CASSPGVTEAFF	TGTGCCAGCAGTCCAGGGGTTACTGAAGCTTTCTTT
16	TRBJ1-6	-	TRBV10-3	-	CAISETGSGGNSPLHF	TGTGCCATCAGTGAGACGGGGAGCGGTGGAAATTCACCCCTCCACTTT
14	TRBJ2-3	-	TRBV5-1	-	CASSPDQGTDTQYF	TGCGCCAGCAGCCCCGACCAGGGCACAGATACGCAGTATTTT
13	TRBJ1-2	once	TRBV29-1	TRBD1	CSVEVGQGYGYTF	TGCAGCGTTGAAGTGGGACAGGGCTATGGCTACACCTTC
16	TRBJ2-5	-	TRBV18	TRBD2	CASSPTNLASGETQYF	TGTGCCAGCTCACCAACCAATTTGGCTAGCGGAGAGACCCAGTACTTC
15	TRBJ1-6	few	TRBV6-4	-	CASSRQSSYNSPLHF	TGTGCCAGCAGCCGACAGAGCTCCTATAATTCACCCCTCCACTTT
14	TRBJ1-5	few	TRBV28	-	CASSLQGPQGPQHF	TGTGCCAGCAGTTTACAGGGTCCCCAAGGGCCCCAGCATTTT